Listed here is a single TCR beta chain. Antigen unknown. PCR amplification relied on 60 Vbeta primers (plus 13 Jbeta primers). Profiled with immunoSEQ multiplex PCR; TCRdb holds only in-frame clones, not every one. The sample shows about 130,000 clones, more than 80% of them seen only once. This record belongs to a study of cytomegalovirus exposure and HLA in healthy donors. Study-wide results and limits: A later analysis showed TCR association rates differing by HLA locus, peaking at DRB1 and lowest at HLA-C. Reported findings show TCR beta sequences accurately forecast HLA-A and HLA-B alleles in most subjects.

The CDR3 runs 15 residues. V shed 6 bases, J shed 4 bases, and the junction held 9 bases outside the gene matches. CDR1 MNHEY and CDR2 SVGAGI come from the germline V gene. The source of this sequence is a woman in her twenties or thirties in good health and CMV-seropositive. The chain couples TRBV6-5 to TRBJ2-7; 10 bases agree with TRBD1. Source material: PBMCs. CDR3 loop: CASRLAGTGVYEQYF. CDR3 nucleotide sequence: TGTGCCAGCAGACTAGCCGGGACAGGGGTTTACGAGCAGTACTTC.